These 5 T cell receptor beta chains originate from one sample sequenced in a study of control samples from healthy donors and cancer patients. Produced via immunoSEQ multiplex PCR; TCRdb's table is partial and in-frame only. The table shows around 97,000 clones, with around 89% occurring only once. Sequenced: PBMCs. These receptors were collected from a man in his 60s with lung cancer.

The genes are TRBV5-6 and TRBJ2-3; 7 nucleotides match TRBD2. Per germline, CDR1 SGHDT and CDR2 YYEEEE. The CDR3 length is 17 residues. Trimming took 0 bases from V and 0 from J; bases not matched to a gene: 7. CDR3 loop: CASSLGIERGSTDTQYF. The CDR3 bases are TGTGCCAGCAGCTTGGGCATCGAGCGGGGAAGCACAGATACGCAGTATTTT.

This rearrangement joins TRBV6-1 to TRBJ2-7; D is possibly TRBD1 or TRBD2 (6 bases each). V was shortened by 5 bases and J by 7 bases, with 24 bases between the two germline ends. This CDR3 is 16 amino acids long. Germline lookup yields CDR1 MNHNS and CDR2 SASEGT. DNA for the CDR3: TGTGCCAGCAGTCAAGAGTTTGGGGGGCGGCTGGAAGAGCAGTACGTC. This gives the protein CASSQEFGGRLEEQYV.

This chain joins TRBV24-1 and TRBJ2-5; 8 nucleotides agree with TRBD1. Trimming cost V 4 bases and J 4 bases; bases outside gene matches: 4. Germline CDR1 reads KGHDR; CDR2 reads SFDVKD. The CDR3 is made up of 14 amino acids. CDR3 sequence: CATSDPGQAETQYF. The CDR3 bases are TGTGCCACCAGTGACCCGGGACAGGCAGAGACCCAGTACTTC.

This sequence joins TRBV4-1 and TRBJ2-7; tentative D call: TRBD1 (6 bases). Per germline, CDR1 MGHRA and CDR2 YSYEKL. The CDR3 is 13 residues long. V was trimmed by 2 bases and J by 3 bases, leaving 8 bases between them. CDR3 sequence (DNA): TGCGCCAGCAGCCAATTCAGGGGCTACGAGCAGTACTTC. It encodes CASSQFRGYEQYF.

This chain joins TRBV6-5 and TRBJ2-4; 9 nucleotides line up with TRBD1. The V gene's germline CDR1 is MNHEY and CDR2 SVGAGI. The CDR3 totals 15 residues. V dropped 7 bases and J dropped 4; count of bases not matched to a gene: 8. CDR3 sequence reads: CASMYTTGGKNIQYF. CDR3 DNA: TGTGCCAGCATGTATACGACAGGGGGTAAAAACATTCAGTACTTC.